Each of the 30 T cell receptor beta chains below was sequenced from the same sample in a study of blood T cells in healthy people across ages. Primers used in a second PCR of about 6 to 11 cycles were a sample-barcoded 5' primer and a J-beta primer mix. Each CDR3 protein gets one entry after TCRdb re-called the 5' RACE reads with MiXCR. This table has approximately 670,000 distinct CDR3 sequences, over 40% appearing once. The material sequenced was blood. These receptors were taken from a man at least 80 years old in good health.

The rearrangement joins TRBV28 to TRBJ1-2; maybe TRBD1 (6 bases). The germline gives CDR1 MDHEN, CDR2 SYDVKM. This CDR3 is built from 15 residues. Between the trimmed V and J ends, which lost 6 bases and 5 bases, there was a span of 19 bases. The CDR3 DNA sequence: TGTGCCAGCAGGTCTCCCGGGGGGCAAACTTATGGCTACACCTTC. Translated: CASRSPGGQTYGYTF.

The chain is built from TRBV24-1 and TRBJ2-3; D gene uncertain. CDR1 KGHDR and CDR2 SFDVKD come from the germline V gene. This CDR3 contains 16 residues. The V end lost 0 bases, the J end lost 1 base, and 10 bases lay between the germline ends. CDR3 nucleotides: TGTGCCACCAGTGATTTGGTGGCAGGCGGCACAGATACGCAGTATTTT. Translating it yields CATSDLVAGGTDTQYF.

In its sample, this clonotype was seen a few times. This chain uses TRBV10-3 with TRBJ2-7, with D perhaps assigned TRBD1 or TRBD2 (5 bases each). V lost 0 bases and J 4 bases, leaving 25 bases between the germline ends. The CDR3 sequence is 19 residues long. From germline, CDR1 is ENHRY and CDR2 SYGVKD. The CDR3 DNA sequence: TGTGCCATCAGTGAGTCCGGCCGATCTGGGGGAGTACCTTCGTACGAGCAGTACTTC. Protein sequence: CAISESGRSGGVPSYEQYF.

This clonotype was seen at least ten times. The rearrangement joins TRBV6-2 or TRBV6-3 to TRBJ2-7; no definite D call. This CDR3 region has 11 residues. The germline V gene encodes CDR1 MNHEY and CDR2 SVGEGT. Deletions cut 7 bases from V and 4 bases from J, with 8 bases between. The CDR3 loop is CASTNSYEQYF. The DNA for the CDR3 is TGTGCCAGCACCAACTCATACGAGCAGTACTTC.

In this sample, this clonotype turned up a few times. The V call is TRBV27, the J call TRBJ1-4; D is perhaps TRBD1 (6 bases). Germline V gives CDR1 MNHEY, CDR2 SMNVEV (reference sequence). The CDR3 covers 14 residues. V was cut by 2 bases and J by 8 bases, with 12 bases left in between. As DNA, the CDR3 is TGTGCCAGCAGTTTAGGGGGCGTTGGGGAAAAACTGTTTTTT. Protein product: CASSLGGVGEKLFF. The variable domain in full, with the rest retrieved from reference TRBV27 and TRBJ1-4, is EAQVTQNPRYLITVTGKKLTVTCSQNMNHEYMSWYRQDPGLGLRQIYYSMNVEVTDKGDVPEGYKVSRKEKRNFPLILESPSPNQTSLYFCASSLGGVGEKLFFGSGTQLSVL.

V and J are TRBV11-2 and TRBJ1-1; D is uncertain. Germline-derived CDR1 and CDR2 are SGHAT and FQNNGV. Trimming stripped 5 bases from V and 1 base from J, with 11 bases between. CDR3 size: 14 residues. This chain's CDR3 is CASSPQAGNTEAFF. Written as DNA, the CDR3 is TGTGCCAGCAGCCCCCAAGCCGGGAACACTGAAGCTTTCTTT. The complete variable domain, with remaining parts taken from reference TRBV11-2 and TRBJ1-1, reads EAGVAQSPRYKIIEKRQSVAFWCNPISGHATLYWYQQILGQGPKLLIQFQNNGVVDDSQLPKDRFSAERLKGVDSTLKIQPAKLEDSAVYLCASSPQAGNTEAFFGQGTRLTVV.

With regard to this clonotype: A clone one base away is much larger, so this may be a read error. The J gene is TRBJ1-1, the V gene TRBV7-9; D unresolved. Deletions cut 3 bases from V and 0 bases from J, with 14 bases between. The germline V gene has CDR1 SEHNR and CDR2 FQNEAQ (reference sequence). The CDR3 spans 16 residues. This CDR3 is CASSFKGPSMNTEAFF. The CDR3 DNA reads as TGTGCCAGCAGCTTCAAGGGCCCCTCCATGAACACTGAAGCTTTCTTT.

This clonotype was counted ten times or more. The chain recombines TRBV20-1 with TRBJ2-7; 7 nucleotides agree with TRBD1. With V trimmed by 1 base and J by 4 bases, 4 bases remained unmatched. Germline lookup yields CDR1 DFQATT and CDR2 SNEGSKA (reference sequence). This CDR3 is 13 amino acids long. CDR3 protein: CSARAGGIYEQYF. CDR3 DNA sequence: TGCAGTGCTAGAGCAGGGGGTATATACGAGCAGTACTTC.

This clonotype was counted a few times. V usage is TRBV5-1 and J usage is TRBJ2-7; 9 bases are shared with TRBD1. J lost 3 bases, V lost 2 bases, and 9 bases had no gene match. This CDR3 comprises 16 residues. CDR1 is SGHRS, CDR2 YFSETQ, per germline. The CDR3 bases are TGCGCCAGCAGCTTAACAACGGGACAGGGCAACTACGAGCAGTACTTC. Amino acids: CASSLTTGQGNYEQYF.

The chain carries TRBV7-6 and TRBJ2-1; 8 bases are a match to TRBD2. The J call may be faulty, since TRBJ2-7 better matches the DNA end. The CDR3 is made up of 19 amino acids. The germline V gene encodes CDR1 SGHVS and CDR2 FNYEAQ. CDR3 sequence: CASSLVSFAGGPSYNEQYF. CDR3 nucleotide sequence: TGTGCCAGCAGCTTAGTATCCTTCGCGGGGGGCCCCTCCTACAATGAGCAGTACTTC.

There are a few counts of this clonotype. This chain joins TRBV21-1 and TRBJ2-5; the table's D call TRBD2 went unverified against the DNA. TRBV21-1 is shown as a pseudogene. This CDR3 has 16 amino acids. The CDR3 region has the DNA TGTGCCAGCAGCCCAAGAGAGGGATTGTACCAAGAGACCCAGTACTTC. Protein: CASSPREGLYQETQYF.

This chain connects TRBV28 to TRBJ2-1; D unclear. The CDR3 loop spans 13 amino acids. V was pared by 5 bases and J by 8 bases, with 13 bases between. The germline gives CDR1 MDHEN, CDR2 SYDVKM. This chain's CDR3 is CASSPRRNDEQFF. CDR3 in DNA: TGTGCCAGCAGTCCCCGGCGAAATGATGAGCAGTTCTTC.

CDR3: CASSGQASYGYTF. In DNA, the CDR3 is TGTGCCAGCAGCGGACAGGCGTCCTATGGCTACACCTTC. The V and J genes are TRBV2 and TRBJ1-2; 7 bases map to TRBD1. This CDR3 spans 13 amino acids. V shed 6 bases and J 4 bases; nucleotides not matched to a gene: 5. CDR1 and CDR2 from the germline V gene are SNHLY and FYNNEI.

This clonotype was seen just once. CDR3 nucleotide sequence: TGTGCCAGCAGCTGGGACGGAACCATGAACACTGAAGCTTTCTTT. It yields the protein CASSWDGTMNTEAFF. This chain joins TRBV7-9 and TRBJ1-1; D possibly corresponds to TRBD1 (5 bases). V lost 4 bases, J lost 0 bases, and 12 bases lay in between. Germline CDR1 reads SEHNR; CDR2 reads FQNEAQ (reference sequence). The CDR3 is made up of 15 amino acids.

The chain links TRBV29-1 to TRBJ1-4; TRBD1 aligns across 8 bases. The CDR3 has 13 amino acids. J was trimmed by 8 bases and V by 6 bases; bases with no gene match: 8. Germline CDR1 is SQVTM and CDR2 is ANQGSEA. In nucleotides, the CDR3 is TGCAGCGTCGCCGGGACAGGTGGGGAAAAACTGTTTTTT. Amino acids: CSVAGTGGEKLFF. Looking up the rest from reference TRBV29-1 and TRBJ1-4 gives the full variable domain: SAVISQKPSRDICQRGTSLTIQCQVDSQVTMMFWYRQQPGQSLTLIATANQGSEATYESGFVIDKFPISRPNLTFSTLTVSNMSPEDSSIYLCSVAGTGGEKLFFGSGTQLSVL.

In DNA form, the CDR3 reads TGTGCCAGCACATCCGGGACTAGCGGCTCCTACGAGCAGTACTTC. Translation: CASTSGTSGSYEQYF. This rearrangement joins TRBV7-2 to TRBJ2-7, with 11 positions matching TRBD2. Germline values: CDR1 SGHTA, CDR2 FQGNSA. V trimming: 7 bases; J trimming: 0 bases; junction bases outside the gene matches: 5. This CDR3 has 15 amino acids.

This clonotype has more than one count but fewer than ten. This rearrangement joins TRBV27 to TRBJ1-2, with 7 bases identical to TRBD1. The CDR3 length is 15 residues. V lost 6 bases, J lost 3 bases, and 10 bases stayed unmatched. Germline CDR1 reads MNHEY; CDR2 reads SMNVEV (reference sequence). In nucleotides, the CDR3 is TGTGCCAGCAGCCTTAGACAGGGTATTGACTATGGCTACACCTTC. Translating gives CASSLRQGIDYGYTF.

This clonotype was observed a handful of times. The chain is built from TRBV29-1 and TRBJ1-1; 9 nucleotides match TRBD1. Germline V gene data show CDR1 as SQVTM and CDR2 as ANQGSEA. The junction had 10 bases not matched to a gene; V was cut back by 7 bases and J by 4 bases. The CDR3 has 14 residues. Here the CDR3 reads CSGRTGAGGTEAFF. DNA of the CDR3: TGCAGCGGTAGGACAGGGGCGGGAGGCACTGAAGCTTTCTTT.

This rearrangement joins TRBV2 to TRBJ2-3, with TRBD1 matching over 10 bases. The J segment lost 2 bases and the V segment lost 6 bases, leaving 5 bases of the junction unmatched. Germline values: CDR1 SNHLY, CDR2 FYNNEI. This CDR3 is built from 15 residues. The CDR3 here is CASRTTGGSTDTQYF. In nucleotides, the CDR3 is TGTGCCAGCAGAACGACAGGGGGCTCCACAGATACGCAGTATTTT.

The CDR3 is CSVGFGGTEAFF. Here the CDR3 DNA reads TGCAGCGTGGGGTTTGGGGGCACTGAAGCTTTCTTT. The rearrangement uses TRBV29-1 and TRBJ1-1; tentatively, D is TRBD1 (5 bases). V dropped 6 bases and J dropped 4 bases, with 12 bases sitting between them. This CDR3 contains 12 residues. Germline lookup yields CDR1 SQVTM and CDR2 ANQGSEA. Complete variable domain (other parts from reference TRBV29-1 and TRBJ1-1): SAVISQKPSRDICQRGTSLTIQCQVDSQVTMMFWYRQQPGQSLTLIATANQGSEATYESGFVIDKFPISRPNLTFSTLTVSNMSPEDSSIYLCSVGFGGTEAFFGQGTRLTVV.

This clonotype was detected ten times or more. CDR3 region: CSVRDEQFF. The DNA for the CDR3 is TGCAGCGTTCGGGATGAGCAGTTCTTC. The chain couples TRBV29-1 to TRBJ2-1; D is uncertain. The CDR3 consists of 9 residues. Germline V gene lookup returns CDR1 SQVTM and CDR2 ANQGSEA. Trimming took 5 bases from V and 8 from J, leaving 4 bases between them.

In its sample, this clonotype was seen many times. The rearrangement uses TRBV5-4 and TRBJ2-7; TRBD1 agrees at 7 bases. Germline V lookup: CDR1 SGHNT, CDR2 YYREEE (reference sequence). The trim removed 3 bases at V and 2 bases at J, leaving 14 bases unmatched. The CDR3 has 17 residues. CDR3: CASSYKTGTARAYEQYF. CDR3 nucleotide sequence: TGTGCCAGCAGCTACAAAACCGGGACAGCAAGGGCCTACGAGCAGTACTTC.

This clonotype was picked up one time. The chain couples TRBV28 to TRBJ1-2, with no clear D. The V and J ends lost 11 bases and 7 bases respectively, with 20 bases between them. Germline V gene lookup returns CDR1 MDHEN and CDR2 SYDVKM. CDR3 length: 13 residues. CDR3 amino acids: CARAVDRLAGYTF. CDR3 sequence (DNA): TGTGCCCGCGCCGTCGACCGTCTGGCTGGCTACACCTTC.

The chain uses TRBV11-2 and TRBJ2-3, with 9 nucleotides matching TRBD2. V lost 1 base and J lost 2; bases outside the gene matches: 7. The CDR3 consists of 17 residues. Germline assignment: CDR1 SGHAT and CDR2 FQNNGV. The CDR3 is CASSLVGGGEYTDTQYF. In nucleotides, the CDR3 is TGTGCCAGCAGCTTAGTTGGCGGGGGGGAGTACACAGATACGCAGTATTTT.

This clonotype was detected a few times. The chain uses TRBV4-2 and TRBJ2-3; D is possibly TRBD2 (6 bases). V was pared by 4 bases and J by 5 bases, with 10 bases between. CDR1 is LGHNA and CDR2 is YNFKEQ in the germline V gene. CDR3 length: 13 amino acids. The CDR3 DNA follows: TGTGCCAGCAGCCTGCGGGAAGGAGATACGCAGTATTTT. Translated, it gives CASSLREGDTQYF.

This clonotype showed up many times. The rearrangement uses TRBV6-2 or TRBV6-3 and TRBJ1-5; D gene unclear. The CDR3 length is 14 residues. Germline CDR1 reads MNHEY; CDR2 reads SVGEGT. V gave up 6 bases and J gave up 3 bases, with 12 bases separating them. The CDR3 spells CASSHRAYNQPQHF. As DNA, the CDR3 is TGTGCCAGCAGCCACCGGGCCTACAATCAGCCCCAGCATTTT.

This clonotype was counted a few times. CDR3: CASSLRETTEAFF. The DNA of the CDR3 is TGTGCCAGCAGCTTGAGGGAAACCACTGAAGCTTTCTTT. V gene TRBV7-2 combines with J gene TRBJ1-1; no clear D gene. The CDR3 spans 13 residues. V was pared by 3 bases and J by 4 bases, with 9 bases between. CDR1 and CDR2 (germline): SGHTA, FQGNSA.

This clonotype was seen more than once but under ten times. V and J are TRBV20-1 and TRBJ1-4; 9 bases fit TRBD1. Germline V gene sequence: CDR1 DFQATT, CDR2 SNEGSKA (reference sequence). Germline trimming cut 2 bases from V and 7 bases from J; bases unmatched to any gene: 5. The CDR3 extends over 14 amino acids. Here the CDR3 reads CSARTGQGGEKLFF. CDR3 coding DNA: TGCAGTGCTAGAACGGGACAGGGAGGTGAAAAACTGTTTTTT.

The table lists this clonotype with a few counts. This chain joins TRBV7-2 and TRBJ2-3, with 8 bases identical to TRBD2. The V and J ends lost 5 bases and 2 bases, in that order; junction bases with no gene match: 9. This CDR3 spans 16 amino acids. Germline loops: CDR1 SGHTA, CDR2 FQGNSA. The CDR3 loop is CASSPVGRGATDTQYF. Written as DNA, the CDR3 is TGTGCCAGCAGCCCGGTGGGGCGGGGGGCCACAGATACGCAGTATTTT.

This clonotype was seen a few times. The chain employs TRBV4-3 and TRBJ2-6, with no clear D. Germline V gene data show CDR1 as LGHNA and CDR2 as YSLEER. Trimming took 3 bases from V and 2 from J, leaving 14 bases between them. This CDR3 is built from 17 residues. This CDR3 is CASSQVKGGAGANVLTF. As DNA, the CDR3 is TGCGCCAGCAGCCAGGTAAAGGGTGGAGCTGGGGCCAACGTCCTGACTTTC.